One sample yielded the 19 T cell receptor beta chains listed below, sequenced in a study of tissue T cells after allogeneic stem cell transplantation. Only in-frame clones appear in the TCRdb table, and some are missing; sequencing was by immunoSEQ multiplex PCR. In the table there are roughly 8,100 clones, about 50% of which are singletons. This sample's time point: mouse harvest day 7 after allogeneic transplant. Each mouse received 10^7 T-cell-depleted marrow cells plus 10^6 splenic CD5+ T cells by tail vein. Sequencing was performed on lymph node tissue. The receptors derive from a female BALB/c mouse given C57BL/6 T cells with graft-versus-host disease after an allogeneic hematopoietic cell transplant.

With respect to this clone: Mouse germline and gene names are used. The observed sequence ends 1 residue before the CDR3 terminus, with the missing tail filled in from the germline J gene. This chain uses TRBV12-2 with TRBJ1-2; D is unclear. Deletions cut 3 bases from V and 2 bases from J, with 6 bases between. The CDR3 consists of 12 residues. Germline CDR1 and CDR2: SGHLS and HYDKME. The CDR3 here is CASSRANSDYTF. The sequenced CDR3 bases are TGTGCCAGCTCTAGGGCCAACTCCGACTACACC.

A word on this clone: Gene names and germline refer to mouse. The sequenced part of the CDR3 DNA is TGTGCCAGCAGCCAAGATATGAACAGGGGTAATTCGCCCCTCTAC. This gives the protein CASSQDMNRGNSPLY. The whole CDR3 protein reads CASSQDMNRGNSPLYF. The chain joins TRBV5 to TRBJ1-6; TRBD1 matches 7 bases. The CDR3 is cut off 1 residue early in the read; its end comes from the germline J gene. TRBJ1-6 is an open reading frame whose function is uncertain. Per germline, CDR1 LGHNA and CDR2 YNLKQL (reference sequence). The CDR3 length is 16 residues. Trimming took 0 bases from V and 6 from J; bases not matched to a gene: 5.

This clone was seen a few times. Genes and germline come from the mouse. The observed sequence ends 1 residue before the CDR3 terminus, with the missing tail filled in from the germline J gene. The J gene is TRBJ2-7, the V gene TRBV16; the D is unclear. The ends were cut back, 0 bases at V and 4 bases at J, with 1 base in the middle. Germline V gene sequence: CDR1 SGHSA, CDR2 FRNQAP. The CDR3 extends over 11 amino acids. The CDR3 sequence: CASSLEYEQYF. CDR3 DNA (partial): TGTGCAAGCAGCTTAGAGTATGAACAGTAC. Together with reference TRBV16 and TRBJ2-7, the CDR3 gives the full variable domain: NAGVIQTPRHKVTGKGQEATLWCEPISGHSAVFWYRQTIVQGLEFLTYFRNQAPIDDSGMPKERFSAQMPNQSHSTLKIQSTQPQDSAVYLCASSLEYEQYFGPGTRLTVL.

Points on this clone: Gene names denote mouse genes. The sequenced fragment ends 1 residue before the CDR3 boundary, so the rest is inferred from the germline J gene. The rearrangement uses TRBV13-2 and TRBJ2-3, with D perhaps TRBD2 (6 bases). V lost 2 bases, J lost 2 bases, and 9 bases lay in between. The CDR3 has 14 amino acids. Germline-derived CDR1 and CDR2 are NNHNN and SYGAGS (reference sequence). Here the CDR3 reads CASGEGLHAETLYF. CDR3 DNA, as far as it was read: TGTGCCAGCGGTGAGGGACTTCATGCAGAAACGCTGTAT.

As regards this clone: Mouse names are used for the genes. From the germline J gene comes the end of the CDR3, since the read stops 1 residue before it. V is TRBV26 and J is TRBJ1-1, with D maybe TRBD1 (5 bases). CDR1 and CDR2 from the germline V gene are KGHPV and FQNQEV (reference sequence). This CDR3 comprises 14 residues. V lost 1 base to trimming and J lost 1 base, with 7 bases between them. CDR3 region: CASSLYQGNTEVFF. The sequenced part of the CDR3 DNA is TGTGCCAGCAGTCTGTACCAGGGAAACACAGAAGTCTTC. Full variable domain (missing parts from reference TRBV26 and TRBJ1-1): NSKVIQTPRYLVKGQGQKAKMRCIPEKGHPVVFWYQQNKNNEFKFLINFQNQEVLQQIDMTEKRFSAECPSNSPCSLEIQSSEAGDSALYLCASSLYQGNTEVFFGKGTRLTVV.

As for this clone: Gene and germline names: mouse. The read ends 1 residue before the CDR3 terminus; that terminus is restored from the germline J gene. The gene calls are TRBV13-2 and TRBJ2-7, with TRBD2 identical over 12 bases. V shed 5 bases and J 7 bases; nucleotides not matched to a gene: 7. Germline CDR1 reads NNHNN; CDR2 reads SYGAGS (reference sequence). The CDR3 sequence is 14 residues long. CDR3 amino acids: CASGAGTGGREQYF. The part of the CDR3 DNA that was read is TGTGCCAGCGGCGCCGGGACTGGGGGGAGAGAACAGTAC.

This clone was seen a few times. Gene names and germline refer to mouse. Other DNA sequences within the sample encode an identical CDR3. Partial CDR3 DNA: TGTGCCAGCAGTCTGACCGGGACAGGGGGCTATGAACAGTAC. Encoded protein: CASSLTGTGGYEQY. The complete CDR3 reads CASSLTGTGGYEQYF. The rearrangement links TRBV26 to TRBJ2-7; the match to TRBD1 covers 11 bases. Read data end 1 residue before the CDR3 end; the end is taken from the germline J gene. The J segment lost 3 bases and the V segment lost 2 bases, leaving 3 bases of the junction unmatched. This CDR3 is 15 amino acids long. Germline-derived CDR1 and CDR2 are KGHPV and FQNQEV (reference sequence). The variable domain in full, with the rest retrieved from reference TRBV26 and TRBJ2-7, is NSKVIQTPRYLVKGQGQKAKMRCIPEKGHPVVFWYQQNKNNEFKFLINFQNQEVLQQIDMTEKRFSAECPSNSPCSLEIQSSEAGDSALYLCASSLTGTGGYEQYFGPGTRLTVL.

Turning to this clone: Here the gene names and germline are mouse. The read finishes 1 residue shy of the CDR3 end, and the germline J gene is used to complete it. The rearrangement joins TRBV13-1 to TRBJ2-7, with 8 nucleotides matching TRBD2. The J segment lost 4 bases and the V segment lost 0 bases, leaving 3 bases of the junction unmatched. The CDR3 contains 14 residues. Germline CDR1 and CDR2: NSHNY and SYGAGN. The CDR3 bases that were read are TGTGCCAGCAGTGATGCTCTGGGGGGTTATGAACAGTAC. Amino acids: CASSDALGGYEQY. The CDR3, in full, reads CASSDALGGYEQYF.

As for this clone: Gene names denote mouse genes. The read ends 1 residue early relative to the CDR3; the germline J gene fills the gap. The chain carries TRBV14 and TRBJ1-6; 8 bases are a match to TRBD1. TRBJ1-6 is treated as an ORF (open reading frame) with a function not yet certain. The CDR3 runs to 15 residues. Germline assignment: CDR1 SGHDT and CDR2 FRDEAV. The junction had 5 bases not matched to a gene; V was cut back by 5 bases and J by 4 bases. The part of the CDR3 DNA that was read is TGTGCCAGCAGCCAACAGGGGGGATATAATTCGCCCCTCTAC. It codes for CASSQQGGYNSPLY. The full CDR3 is CASSQQGGYNSPLYF.

Worth noting for this clone: All gene names here are mouse names. The read terminates 1 residue ahead of where the CDR3 ends, so the germline J gene completes it. This chain uses TRBV26 with TRBJ1-3; 11 bases match TRBD1. Germline-derived CDR1 and CDR2 are KGHPV and FQNQEV (reference sequence). CDR3 length equals 17 residues. The junction had 9 bases not matched to a gene; V was cut back by 6 bases and J by 2 bases. CDR3 DNA (partial): TGTGCCAGCAGCTCAAATCCGGGACAGGGGGCTGGAAATACGCTCTAT. Protein sequence: CASSSNPGQGAGNTLY. The entire CDR3 is CASSSNPGQGAGNTLYF. Complete variable domain (other parts from reference TRBV26 and TRBJ1-3): NSKVIQTPRYLVKGQGQKAKMRCIPEKGHPVVFWYQQNKNNEFKFLINFQNQEVLQQIDMTEKRFSAECPSNSPCSLEIQSSEAGDSALYLCASSSNPGQGAGNTLYFGEGSRLIVV.

As to this clone: At one end, the junction sequence differs from germline, possibly due to a read error. Mouse germline and gene names are used. Sequencing ends 1 residue short of the CDR3 end; the germline J gene provides the rest. The gene calls are TRBV26 and TRBJ1-1; D not certain. The CDR3 loop spans 11 amino acids. The germline CDR1 and CDR2 sequences are KGHPV and FQNQEV (reference sequence). The sequenced CDR3 bases are TGTGCCAGCAGTCTGCACACAGACGTCTTC. Translating it yields CASSLHTDVF. In full, the CDR3 reads CASSLHTDVFF.

A remark on this clone: The genes and germline here are from mouse. The CDR3 goes on 1 residue after the read ends, and that part is filled in from the germline J gene. The V and J genes are TRBV12-2 and TRBJ2-1; no firm D call. Deletions cut 0 bases from V and 3 bases from J, with 5 bases between. CDR3 length equals 13 residues. In germline, CDR1 is SGHLS, CDR2 HYDKME. Partial CDR3 DNA: TGTGCCAGCTCTCTCCACATCTATGCTGAGCAGTTC. It translates to CASSLHIYAEQF. Given in full, the CDR3 is CASSLHIYAEQFF. Complete variable domain (other parts from reference TRBV12-2 and TRBJ2-1): NSGVVQSPRYIIKGKGERSILKCIPISGHLSVAWYQQTQGQELKFFIQHYDKMERDKGNLPSRFSVQQFDDYHSEMNMSALELEDSAVYFCASSLHIYAEQFFGPGTRLTVL.

In the case of this clone: Since a much larger clone is just one base distant, this may be a read error. Gene names are the mouse ones. Read data end 1 residue before the CDR3 end; the end is taken from the germline J gene. The V and J genes are TRBV12-1 and TRBJ2-5; 10 nucleotides agree with TRBD1. There are 13 residues in the CDR3. Germline CDR1 is SGHSN and CDR2 is HYEKVE. V shed 4 bases, J shed 8 bases, and the junction held 5 bases outside the gene matches. This CDR3 is CASSHGQGGTQYF. Incomplete CDR3 DNA: TGTGCCAGCTCCCATGGACAGGGGGGCACCCAGTAC.

About this clone itself: Gene and germline names: mouse. The observed sequence ends 1 residue before the CDR3 terminus, with the missing tail filled in from the germline J gene. The chain has TRBV13-2 and TRBJ1-4, with TRBD1 as a possible D gene (6 bases). This CDR3 region has 12 residues. CDR1 NNHNN and CDR2 SYGAGS come from the germline V gene (reference sequence). V was trimmed by 7 bases and J by 4 bases, leaving 8 bases between them. The CDR3 bases that were read are TGTGCCAGCAGGGACAACAACGAAAGATTATTT. This sequence encodes CASRDNNERLF. The whole CDR3 sequence reads CASRDNNERLFF.

As for this clone: The gene names here belong to mouse. Read data end 1 residue before the CDR3 end; the end is taken from the germline J gene. The chain is built from TRBV26 and TRBJ1-1; 9 positions agree with TRBD1. This CDR3 region has 14 residues. Germline V gene sequence: CDR1 KGHPV, CDR2 FQNQEV (reference sequence). The V gene end was trimmed by 2 bases and the J gene end by 4 bases; junction bases not matched to a gene: 2. The CDR3 bases that were read are TGTGCCAGCAGTCTGATGGACAGGGGCACAGAAGTCTTC. This encodes CASSLMDRGTEVF. The whole CDR3 sequence is CASSLMDRGTEVFF.

Turning to this clone: The gene symbols are mouse symbols. The read ends 1 residue early relative to the CDR3; the germline J gene fills the gap. This rearrangement joins TRBV16 to TRBJ2-2; 7 nucleotides line up with TRBD1. CDR3 length equals 14 residues. The V and J ends lost 5 bases and 2 bases, in that order; junction bases with no gene match: 2. CDR1 is SGHSA, CDR2 FRNQAP, per germline. CDR3 bases read: TGTGCAAGCAGCGCGGGACAGAACACCGGGCAGCTCTAC. Translating it yields CASSAGQNTGQLY. The whole CDR3 protein is CASSAGQNTGQLYF.

Concerning this clone itself: Gene names and germline refer to mouse. The read ends 1 residue before the CDR3 terminus; that terminus is restored from the germline J gene. The chain uses TRBV16 and TRBJ2-1, with 7 bases matching TRBD1. Germline V gene sequence: CDR1 SGHSA, CDR2 FRNQAP. This CDR3 is built from 15 residues. Losses at the gene ends were 5 bases for V and 2 bases for J; bases not matched to a gene: 6. CDR3 sequence: CASSTPGTDYAEQFF. Incomplete CDR3 DNA: TGTGCAAGCAGCACCCCCGGGACAGACTATGCTGAGCAGTTC.

With respect to this clone: Gene labels here are mouse ones. From the germline J gene comes the end of the CDR3, since the read stops 1 residue before it. The chain recombines TRBV24 with TRBJ2-4; D call uncertain. V lost 6 bases, J lost 1 base, and 5 bases lay in between. This CDR3 has 12 amino acids. CDR1 is KGHTA, CDR2 FRNEEI, per germline. The CDR3 DNA, read in part, is TGTGCCAGCAGCGGGGGTCAAAACACCTTGTAC. This gives the protein CASSGGQNTLY. The CDR3 in full is CASSGGQNTLYF.

This clone has only one observation. Gene names refer to mouse genes. The read is 1 residue too short to cover the CDR3 end, so that end is filled in from the germline J gene. The J gene is TRBJ1-1, the V gene TRBV12-2; 9 bases are shared with TRBD1. V shed 1 base and J 4 bases; nucleotides not matched to a gene: 0. The CDR3 covers 13 residues. Germline CDR1 and CDR2: SGHLS and HYDKME. The CDR3 spells CASSLTGGTEVFF. The DNA read from the CDR3 is TGTGCCAGCTCTCTGACAGGGGGCACAGAAGTCTTC.